This TCR beta chain was sequenced in a study of lymphopenia after photon versus proton radiotherapy. Study-wide results and limits: Under photons, naive T cells and diversity fell while effector/memory populations rose. Post-nadir diversity loss with photons came from oligoclonal expansion, particularly CD8+ Temra cells.

TCRdb's copy holds only in-frame clones and misses some; the assay was immunoSEQ multiplex PCR. The profile shows about 40,000 clones, more than 70% of them singletons. This CDR3 comprises 12 residues. The ends were cut back, 7 bases at V and 3 bases at J, with 7 bases in the middle. The germline CDR1 and CDR2 sequences are LNHDA and SQIVND (reference sequence). Concerning this clone: What it binds is not known.

This sequence originates from a woman aged 70 to 79 with pancreatic cancer. Some clones in this sample may be carry-over from other donors' samples. This sequence joins TRBV19 and TRBJ1-5; unclear D gene. Sequencing used peripheral blood, obtained from a patient treated with proton-based radiotherapy. The CDR3 sequence: CASKALNQPQHF. For the CDR3, the DNA is TGTGCCAGTAAGGCCCTCAATCAGCCCCAGCATTTT.